This T cell receptor (beta chain) is from a study of Ad26.COV2.S vaccination and SARS-CoV-2 variants. Whole-study context: Intramuscularly, Ad26.COV2.S was given either once or twice, 56 days apart.

The treatment: roughly 18 received Ad26.COV2.S at low or high dose, single or two shots; several received placebo; per-sample allocation not given. Specimen acquisition occurred on day 63 following the initial vaccine or placebo injection. This clone was seen a single time. Clones were sequenced by immunoSEQ multiplex PCR, and TCRdb holds only the in-frame ones, with some missing. The table includes about 280,000 clones, 87% detected once. This clonotype was obtained from a person aged 18-65 years who received the Ad26.COV2.S COVID-19 vaccine or a placebo. This specimen was peripheral blood, taken in a trial of Ad26.COV2.S vaccine versus placebo.

This CDR3 is CASSGDQGATEAFF. The CDR3 nucleotides read TGTGCCAGCTCAGGGGATCAGGGGGCAACTGAAGCTTTCTTT. The genes are TRBV18 and TRBJ1-1; 8 bases map to TRBD1. J was trimmed by 5 bases and V by 5 bases; bases with no gene match: 7. Germline assignment: CDR1 KGHSH and CDR2 LQKENI. CDR3 length: 14 amino acids.